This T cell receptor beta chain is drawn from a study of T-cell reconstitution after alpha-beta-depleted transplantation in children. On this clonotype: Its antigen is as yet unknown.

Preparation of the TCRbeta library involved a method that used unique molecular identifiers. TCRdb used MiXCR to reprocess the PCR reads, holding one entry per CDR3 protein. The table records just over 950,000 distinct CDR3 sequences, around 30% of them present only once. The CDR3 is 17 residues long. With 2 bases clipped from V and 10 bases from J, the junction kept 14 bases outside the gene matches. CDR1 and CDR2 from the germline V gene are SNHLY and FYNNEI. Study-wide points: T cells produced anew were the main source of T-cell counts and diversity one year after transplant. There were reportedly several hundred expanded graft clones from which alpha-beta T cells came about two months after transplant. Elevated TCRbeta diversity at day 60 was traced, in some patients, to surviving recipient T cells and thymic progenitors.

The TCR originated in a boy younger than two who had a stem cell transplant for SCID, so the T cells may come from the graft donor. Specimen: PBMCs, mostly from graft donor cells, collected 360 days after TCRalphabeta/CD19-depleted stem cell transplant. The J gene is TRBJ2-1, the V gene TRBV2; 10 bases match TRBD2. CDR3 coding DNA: TGTGCCAGCAGTGAAAGCTTAATTAGCGGGGGGAAGCGGGAGCAGTTCTTC. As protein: CASSESLISGGKREQFF. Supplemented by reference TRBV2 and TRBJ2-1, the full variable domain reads EPEVTQTPSHQVTQMGQEVILRCVPISNHLYFYWYRQILGQKVEFLVSFYNNEISEKSEIFDDQFSVERPDGSNFTLKIRSTKLEDSAMYFCASSESLISGGKREQFFGPGTRLTVL.